These 13 T cell receptor beta chains originate from one sample sequenced in a study of cytomegalovirus exposure and HLA in healthy donors. PCR used 60 Vbeta primers and 13 Jbeta primers. Clones were sequenced by immunoSEQ multiplex PCR, and TCRdb holds only the in-frame ones, with some missing. The sample shows 150,000 to 200,000 clones, around 80% of them seen only once. The source material was PBMCs. These receptors were collected from a woman aged 45 to 65 in good health and CMV-seronegative.

The rearrangement links TRBV10-1 to TRBJ2-5; tentatively, D is TRBD2 (6 bases). Per the germline V gene, CDR1 is WNHNN and CDR2 is SYGVQD (reference sequence). V was cut by 6 bases and J by 5 bases, with 13 bases left in between. The CDR3 is 13 amino acids. CDR3 nucleotides: TGCGCCAGCAGCGAAGGGACTCGCGAGACCCAGTACTTC. Protein: CASSEGTRETQYF.

The genes are TRBV5-1 and TRBJ1-1, with 7 bases aligning to TRBD1. The J segment lost 1 base and the V segment lost 4 bases, leaving 10 bases of the junction unmatched. In germline, CDR1 is SGHRS, CDR2 YFSETQ. This CDR3 has 16 residues. As DNA, the CDR3 is TGCGCCAGCAGCCCCCGACAGGGTGTGGGGAACACTGAAGCTTTCTTT. Translation: CASSPRQGVGNTEAFF.

The chain couples TRBV9 to TRBJ1-5; tentatively, D is TRBD1 (5 bases). The CDR3 has 15 residues. From germline, CDR1 is SGDLS and CDR2 YYNGEE. Trimming cost V 4 bases and J 0 bases, with 11 bases left between them. As DNA, the CDR3 is TGTGCCAGCAGCTTTAGCGGGGGTAGCAATCAGCCCCAGCATTTT. Translating it yields CASSFSGGSNQPQHF. Together with reference TRBV9 and TRBJ1-5, the CDR3 gives the full variable domain: DSGVTQTPKHLITATGQRVTLRCSPRSGDLSVYWYQQSLDQGLQFLIQYYNGEERAKGNILERFSAQQFPDLHSELNLSSLELGDSALYFCASSFSGGSNQPQHFGDGTRLSIL.

This clone was observed a handful of times. The J gene is TRBJ2-2, the V gene TRBV12-5, with 7 bases aligning to TRBD1. Germline loops: CDR1 LGHNT, CDR2 FRNRAP. There are 14 residues in the CDR3. V lost 4 bases, J lost 5 bases, and 4 bases stayed unmatched. CDR3 amino acids: CASGSTGRTGELFF. The DNA for the CDR3 is TGTGCTAGTGGTTCGACAGGGAGAACCGGGGAGCTGTTTTTT.

V and J are TRBV12-5 and TRBJ2-3; possible D gene TRBD2, 5 bases. The germline CDR1 and CDR2 sequences are LGHNT and FRNRAP. The CDR3 extends over 12 amino acids. Trimming removed 2 bases from V and 5 bases from J, with 5 bases in between. This chain's CDR3 is CASGLRGDTQYF. The DNA of the CDR3 is TGTGCTAGTGGTTTGCGGGGAGATACGCAGTATTTT.

The V call is TRBV14, the J call TRBJ2-5; D unclear. With 0 bases removed from V and 5 bases from J, the gap between germline ends came to 16 bases. Germline V lookup: CDR1 SGHDN, CDR2 FVKESK. The CDR3 is 16 amino acids. This chain's CDR3 is CASSQDEYQLGETQYF. CDR3 nucleotide sequence: TGTGCCAGCAGCCAAGATGAGTATCAGCTCGGGGAGACCCAGTACTTC.

The rearrangement uses TRBV6-5 and TRBJ1-5; D perhaps matches TRBD1 (5 bases). Germline V gives CDR1 MNHEY, CDR2 SVGAGI. The V gene lost 9 bases and the J gene lost 2 bases, with 14 bases spanning the gap. The CDR3 loop spans 14 amino acids. This CDR3 reads CASRTQGGNQPQHF. The CDR3 DNA reads TGTGCCAGTCGTACGCAGGGCGGCAATCAGCCCCAGCATTTT.

The chain links TRBV9 to TRBJ1-4; 11 bases match TRBD1. CDR1 and CDR2 from the germline V gene are SGDLS and YYNGEE. The trim removed 0 bases at V and 8 bases at J, leaving 9 bases unmatched. The CDR3 has 17 amino acids. CDR3 nucleotide sequence: TGTGCCAGCAGCGTAGAGGACAGGGGGCCAAGGACGGAAAAACTGTTTTTT. Protein sequence: CASSVEDRGPRTEKLFF. The variable domain in full, with the rest retrieved from reference TRBV9 and TRBJ1-4, is DSGVTQTPKHLITATGQRVTLRCSPRSGDLSVYWYQQSLDQGLQFLIQYYNGEERAKGNILERFSAQQFPDLHSELNLSSLELGDSALYFCASSVEDRGPRTEKLFFGSGTQLSVL.

This rearrangement joins TRBV6-6 to TRBJ2-3; TRBD1 matches at 7 bases. Per germline, CDR1 MNHNY and CDR2 SVGAGI (reference sequence). There are 13 residues in the CDR3. With 5 bases clipped from V and 6 bases from J, the junction kept 5 bases outside the gene matches. The CDR3 reads CASSRTGGDTQYF. In DNA form, the CDR3 reads TGTGCCAGCAGTAGGACAGGTGGGGATACGCAGTATTTT.

V and J are TRBV7-9 and TRBJ2-1; 7 nucleotides line up with TRBD1. The CDR3 is 15 residues long. Per germline, CDR1 SEHNR and CDR2 FQNEAQ (reference sequence). CDR3: CAIWWDRSTYNEQFF. CDR3 coding DNA: TGTGCAATATGGTGGGACAGATCTACTTACAATGAGCAGTTCTTC.

J is TRBJ2-7 and V is TRBV10-2, with a possible D match to TRBD2 (6 bases). The CDR3 contains 15 residues. Germline V gene lookup returns CDR1 WSHSY and CDR2 SAAADI. The V and J ends lost 0 bases and 5 bases respectively, with 14 bases between them. This CDR3 reads CASSESRAAGHEQYF. CDR3 bases: TGCGCCAGCAGTGAGTCGAGGGCCGCGGGGCACGAGCAGTACTTC.

The J gene is TRBJ2-1, the V gene TRBV9, with D uncertain. Trimming removed 0 bases at V and 0 bases at J, with 10 bases between. This CDR3 has 16 amino acids. CDR1 and CDR2 (germline): SGDLS, YYNGEE. The CDR3 loop is CASSVGHSSSYNEQFF. DNA for the CDR3: TGTGCCAGCAGCGTAGGCCACTCGAGCTCCTACAATGAGCAGTTCTTC.

The chain combines TRBV7-2 with TRBJ1-2; 7 bases line up with TRBD1. CDR3 length: 16 residues. CDR1 is SGHTA, CDR2 FQGNSA, per germline. With 4 bases clipped from V and 6 bases from J, the junction kept 14 bases outside the gene matches. CDR3 loop: CASSSPGGTGAHGYTF. CDR3 DNA: TGTGCCAGCAGCTCCCCTGGGGGCACAGGGGCCCATGGCTACACCTTC.